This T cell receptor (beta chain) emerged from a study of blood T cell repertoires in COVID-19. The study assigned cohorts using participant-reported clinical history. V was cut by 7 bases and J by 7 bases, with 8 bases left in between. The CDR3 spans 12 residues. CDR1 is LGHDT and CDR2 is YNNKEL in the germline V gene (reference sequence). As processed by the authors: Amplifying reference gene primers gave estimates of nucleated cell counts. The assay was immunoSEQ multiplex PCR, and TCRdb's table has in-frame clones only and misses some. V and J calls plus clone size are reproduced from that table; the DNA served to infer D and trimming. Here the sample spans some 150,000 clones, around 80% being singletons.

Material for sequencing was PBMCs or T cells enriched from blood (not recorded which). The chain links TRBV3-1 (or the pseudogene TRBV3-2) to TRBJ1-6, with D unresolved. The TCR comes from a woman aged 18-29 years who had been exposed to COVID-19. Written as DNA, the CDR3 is TGTGCCAGCAAAACAGCCAATTCACCCCTCCACTTT. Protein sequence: CASKTANSPLHF.